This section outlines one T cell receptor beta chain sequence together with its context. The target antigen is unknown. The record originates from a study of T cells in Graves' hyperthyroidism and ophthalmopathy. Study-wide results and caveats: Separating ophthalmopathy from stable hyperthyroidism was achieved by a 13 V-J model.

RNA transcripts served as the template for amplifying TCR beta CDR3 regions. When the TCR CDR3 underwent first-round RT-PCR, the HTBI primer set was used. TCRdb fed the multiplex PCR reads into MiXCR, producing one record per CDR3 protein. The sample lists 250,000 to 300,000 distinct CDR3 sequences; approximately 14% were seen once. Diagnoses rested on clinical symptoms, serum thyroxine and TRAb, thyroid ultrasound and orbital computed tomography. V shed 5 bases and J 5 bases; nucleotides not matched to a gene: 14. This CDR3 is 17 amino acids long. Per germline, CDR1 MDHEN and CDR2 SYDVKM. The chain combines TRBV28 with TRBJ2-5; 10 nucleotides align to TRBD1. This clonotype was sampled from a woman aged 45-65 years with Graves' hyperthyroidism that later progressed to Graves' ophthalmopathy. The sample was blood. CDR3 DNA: TGTGCCAGCAGTCTTAACCCGGGACAGGGGCGCGGGGAGACCCAGTACTTC. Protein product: CASSLNPGQGRGETQYF.